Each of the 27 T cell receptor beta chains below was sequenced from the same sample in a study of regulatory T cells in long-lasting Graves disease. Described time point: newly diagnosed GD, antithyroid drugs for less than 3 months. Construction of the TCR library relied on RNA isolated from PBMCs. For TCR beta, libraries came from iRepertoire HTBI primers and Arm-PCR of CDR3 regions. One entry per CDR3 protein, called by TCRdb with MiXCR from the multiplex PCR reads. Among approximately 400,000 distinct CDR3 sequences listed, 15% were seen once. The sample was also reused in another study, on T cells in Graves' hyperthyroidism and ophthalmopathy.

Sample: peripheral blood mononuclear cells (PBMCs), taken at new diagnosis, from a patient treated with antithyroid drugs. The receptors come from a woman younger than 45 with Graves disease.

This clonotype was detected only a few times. DNA of the CDR3: TGCAGTGCTAGAGTCATACGACAGGGAAATTCACCCCTCCACTTT. Translating it yields CSARVIRQGNSPLHF. V usage is TRBV20-1 and J usage is TRBJ1-6; 7 bases line up with TRBD1. CDR3 length: 15 amino acids. Germline V gene lookup returns CDR1 DFQATT and CDR2 SNEGSKA (reference sequence). With 1 base clipped from V and 7 bases from J, the junction kept 7 bases outside the gene matches.

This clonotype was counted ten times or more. The CDR3 spells CASSAYTAGMNEKLFF. The CDR3 DNA reads TGTGCCAGCAGTGCCTACACAGCGGGGATGAATGAAAAACTGTTTTTT. V usage is TRBV27 and J usage is TRBJ1-4; D is unclear. V was shortened by 5 bases and J by 5 bases, with 18 bases between the two germline ends. This CDR3 contains 16 residues. The germline gives CDR1 MNHEY, CDR2 SMNVEV (reference sequence).

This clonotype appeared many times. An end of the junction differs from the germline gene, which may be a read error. DNA for the CDR3: TGTGCCAGCAGTAGGGACTACTATGAGCAGTTCTTC. It codes for CASSRDYYEQFF. The chain is built from TRBV2 and TRBJ2-1, with 7 bases identical to TRBD2. Germline V gene sequence: CDR1 SNHLY, CDR2 FYNNEI. The CDR3 totals 12 residues.

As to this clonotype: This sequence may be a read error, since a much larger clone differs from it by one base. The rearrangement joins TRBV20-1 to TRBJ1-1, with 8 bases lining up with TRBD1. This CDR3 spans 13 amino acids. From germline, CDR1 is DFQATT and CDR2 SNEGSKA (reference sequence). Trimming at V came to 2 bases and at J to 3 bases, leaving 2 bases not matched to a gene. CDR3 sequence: CSARMDRDTEAFF. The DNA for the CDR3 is TGCAGTGCTAGAATGGACAGGGACACTGAAGCTTTCTTT.

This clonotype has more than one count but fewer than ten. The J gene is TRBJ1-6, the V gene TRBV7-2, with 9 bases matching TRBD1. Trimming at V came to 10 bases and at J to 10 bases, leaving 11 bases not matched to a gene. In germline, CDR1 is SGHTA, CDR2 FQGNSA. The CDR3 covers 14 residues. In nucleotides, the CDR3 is TGTGCCACCGAGACCGGGACAGGGTTCTCACCCCTCCACTTT. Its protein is CATETGTGFSPLHF.

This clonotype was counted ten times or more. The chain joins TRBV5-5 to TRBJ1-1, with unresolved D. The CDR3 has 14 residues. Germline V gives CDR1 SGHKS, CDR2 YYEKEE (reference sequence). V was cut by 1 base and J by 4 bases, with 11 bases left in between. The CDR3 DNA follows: TGTGCCAGCAGCTTGACGGCGGTGGGCACTGAAGCTTTCTTT. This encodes CASSLTAVGTEAFF.

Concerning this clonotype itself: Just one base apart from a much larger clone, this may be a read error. The DNA for the CDR3 is TGTGCCACCAGTGATTTGTTGTCCAATGAGCAGTCCTTC. It yields the protein CATSDLLSNEQSF. This chain connects TRBV24-1 to TRBJ2-1; D is undetermined. Germline CDR1 and CDR2: KGHDR and SFDVKD. This CDR3 comprises 13 residues.

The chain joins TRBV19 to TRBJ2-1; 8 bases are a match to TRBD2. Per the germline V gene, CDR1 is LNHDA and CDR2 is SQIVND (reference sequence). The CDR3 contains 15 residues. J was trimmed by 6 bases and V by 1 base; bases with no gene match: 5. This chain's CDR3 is CASSIAGGPSNEQFF. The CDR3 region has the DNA TGTGCCAGTAGTATAGCGGGAGGGCCATCCAATGAGCAGTTCTTC.

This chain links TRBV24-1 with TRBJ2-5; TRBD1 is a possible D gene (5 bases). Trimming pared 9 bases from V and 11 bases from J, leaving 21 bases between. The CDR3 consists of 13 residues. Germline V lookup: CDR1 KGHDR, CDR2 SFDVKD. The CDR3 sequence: CATAPFFQGEQYF. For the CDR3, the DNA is TGTGCCACCGCACCCTTCTTTCAGGGTGAGCAGTACTTC.

The CDR3 reads CASSRTIGRTGGVGSNQPQHF. The CDR3 DNA reads as TGTGCCAGCAGCCGCACGATTGGGAGGACAGGGGGCGTCGGAAGCAATCAGCCCCAGCATTTT. V gene TRBV7-9 combines with J gene TRBJ1-5; 11 positions match TRBD1. Germline assignment: CDR1 SEHNR and CDR2 FQNEAQ (reference sequence). The CDR3 is made up of 21 amino acids. Trimming removed 5 bases from V and 1 base from J; junction bases left unmatched: 19.

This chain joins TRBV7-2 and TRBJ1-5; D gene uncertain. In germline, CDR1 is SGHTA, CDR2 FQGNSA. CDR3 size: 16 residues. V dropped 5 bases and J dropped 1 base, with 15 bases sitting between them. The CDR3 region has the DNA TGTGCCAGCAGCAACCCACCCCCGAGGAGCAATCAGCCCCAGCATTTT. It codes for CASSNPPPRSNQPQHF.

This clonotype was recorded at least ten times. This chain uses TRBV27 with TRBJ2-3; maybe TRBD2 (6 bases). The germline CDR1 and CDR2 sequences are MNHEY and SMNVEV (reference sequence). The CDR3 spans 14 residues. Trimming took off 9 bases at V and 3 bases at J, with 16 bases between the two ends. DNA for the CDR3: TGTGCCAGTACCAGTAACGGGAGAACAGATACGCAGTATTTT. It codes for CASTSNGRTDTQYF.

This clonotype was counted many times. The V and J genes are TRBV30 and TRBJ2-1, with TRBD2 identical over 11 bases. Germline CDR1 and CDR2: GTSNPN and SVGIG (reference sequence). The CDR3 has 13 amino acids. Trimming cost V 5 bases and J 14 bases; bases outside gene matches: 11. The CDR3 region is CAWASKGLAVEFF. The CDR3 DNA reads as TGTGCCTGGGCTTCCAAGGGACTAGCGGTTGAGTTCTTC.

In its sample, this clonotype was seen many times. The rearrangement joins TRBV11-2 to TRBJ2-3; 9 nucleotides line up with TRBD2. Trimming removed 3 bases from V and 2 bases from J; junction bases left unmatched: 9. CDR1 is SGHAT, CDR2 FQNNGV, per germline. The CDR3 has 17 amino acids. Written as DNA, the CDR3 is TGTGCCAGCAGCTTCGCGGGAGGGGCGAGCTACACAGATACGCAGTATTTT. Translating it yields CASSFAGGASYTDTQYF.

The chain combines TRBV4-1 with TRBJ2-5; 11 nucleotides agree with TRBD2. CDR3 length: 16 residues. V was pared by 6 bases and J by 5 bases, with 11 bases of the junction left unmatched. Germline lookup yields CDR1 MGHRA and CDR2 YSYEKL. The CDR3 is CASRRVAGGPGETQYF. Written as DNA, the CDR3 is TGCGCCAGCAGGAGGGTAGCGGGAGGGCCGGGGGAGACCCAGTACTTC.

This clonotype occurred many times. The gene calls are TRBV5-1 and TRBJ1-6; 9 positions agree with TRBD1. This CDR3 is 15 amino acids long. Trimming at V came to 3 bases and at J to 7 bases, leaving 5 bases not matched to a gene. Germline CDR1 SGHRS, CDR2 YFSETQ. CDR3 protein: CASSSQTGGNSPLHF. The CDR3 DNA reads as TGCGCCAGCAGCTCGCAGACAGGGGGAAATTCACCCCTCCACTTT.

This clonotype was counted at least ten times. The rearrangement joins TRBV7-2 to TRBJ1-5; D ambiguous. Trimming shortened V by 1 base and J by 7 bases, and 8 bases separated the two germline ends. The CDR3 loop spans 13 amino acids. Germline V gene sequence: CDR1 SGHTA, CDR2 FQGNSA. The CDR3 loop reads CASSLGWSQPQHF. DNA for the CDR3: TGTGCCAGCAGCTTAGGTTGGAGCCAGCCCCAGCATTTT.

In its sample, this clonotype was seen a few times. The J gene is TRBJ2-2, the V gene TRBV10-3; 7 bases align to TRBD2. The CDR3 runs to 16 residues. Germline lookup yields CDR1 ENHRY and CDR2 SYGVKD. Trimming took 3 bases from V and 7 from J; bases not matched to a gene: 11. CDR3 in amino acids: CAISEMSGMFGGELFF. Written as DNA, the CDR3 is TGTGCCATCAGTGAAATGAGCGGGATGTTCGGCGGGGAGCTGTTTTTT.

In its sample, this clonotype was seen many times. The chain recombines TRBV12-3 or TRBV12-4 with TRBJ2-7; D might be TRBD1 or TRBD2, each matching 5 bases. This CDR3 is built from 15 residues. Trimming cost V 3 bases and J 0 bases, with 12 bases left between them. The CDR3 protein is CASSFGGRGSYEQYF. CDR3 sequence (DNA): TGTGCCAGCAGTTTCGGAGGTAGGGGCTCCTACGAGCAGTACTTC.

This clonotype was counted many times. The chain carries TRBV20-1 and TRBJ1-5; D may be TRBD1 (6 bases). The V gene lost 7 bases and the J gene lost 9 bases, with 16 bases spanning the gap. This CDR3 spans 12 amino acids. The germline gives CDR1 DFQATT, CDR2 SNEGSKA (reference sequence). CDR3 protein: CSVGAGESPQHF. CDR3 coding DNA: TGCAGTGTAGGGGCAGGGGAGTCGCCCCAGCATTTT.

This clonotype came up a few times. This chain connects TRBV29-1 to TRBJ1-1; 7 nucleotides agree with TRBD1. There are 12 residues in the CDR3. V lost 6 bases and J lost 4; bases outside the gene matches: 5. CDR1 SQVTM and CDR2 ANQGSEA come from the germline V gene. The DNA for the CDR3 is TGCAGCGTAGACAGGGCCTCCACTGAAGCTTTCTTT. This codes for CSVDRASTEAFF.

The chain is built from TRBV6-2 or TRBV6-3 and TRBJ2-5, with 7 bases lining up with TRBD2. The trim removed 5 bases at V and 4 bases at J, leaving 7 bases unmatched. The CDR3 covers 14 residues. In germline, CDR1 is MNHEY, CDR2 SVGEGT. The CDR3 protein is CASSEEGGPETQYF. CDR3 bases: TGTGCCAGCAGTGAGGAGGGAGGGCCAGAGACCCAGTACTTC.

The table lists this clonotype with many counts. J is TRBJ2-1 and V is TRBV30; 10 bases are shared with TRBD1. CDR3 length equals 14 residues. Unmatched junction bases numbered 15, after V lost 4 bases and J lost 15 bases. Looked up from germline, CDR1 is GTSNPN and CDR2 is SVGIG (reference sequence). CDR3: CAWTGTGVGRSRFF. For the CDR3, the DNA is TGTGCCTGGACCGGGACAGGGGTCGGGAGGTCTAGGTTCTTC.

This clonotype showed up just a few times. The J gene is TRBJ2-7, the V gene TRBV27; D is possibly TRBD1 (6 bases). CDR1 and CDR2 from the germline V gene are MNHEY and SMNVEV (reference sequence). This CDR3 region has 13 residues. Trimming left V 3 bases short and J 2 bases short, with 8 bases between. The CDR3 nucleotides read TGTGCCAGCAGTTTTGAGGGGGCCTACGAGCAGTACTTC. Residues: CASSFEGAYEQYF.

CDR3 coding DNA: TGTGCCTGGGGTCCTGGAAACACCATATATTTT. It codes for CAWGPGNTIYF. The chain is built from TRBV30 and TRBJ1-3; D uncertain. The V end was cut by 5 bases, the J end by 2 bases, with 4 bases between. This CDR3 comprises 11 residues. Germline-derived CDR1 and CDR2 are GTSNPN and SVGIG (reference sequence).

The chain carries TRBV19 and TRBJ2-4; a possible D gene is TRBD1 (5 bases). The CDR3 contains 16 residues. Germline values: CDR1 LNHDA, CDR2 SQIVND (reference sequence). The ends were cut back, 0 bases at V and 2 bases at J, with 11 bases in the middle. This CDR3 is CASSIDAGWPKNIQYF. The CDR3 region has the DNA TGTGCCAGTAGTATAGACGCAGGGTGGCCCAAAAACATTCAGTACTTC.

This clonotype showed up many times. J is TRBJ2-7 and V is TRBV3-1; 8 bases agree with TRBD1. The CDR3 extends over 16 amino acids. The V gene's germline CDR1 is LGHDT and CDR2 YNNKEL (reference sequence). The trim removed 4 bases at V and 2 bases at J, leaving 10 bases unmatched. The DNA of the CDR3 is TGTGCCAGCAGCCCCCGGGGGACAGGAAAGCCCTACGAGCAGTACTTC. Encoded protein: CASSPRGTGKPYEQYF.